Listed here are 2 T cell receptor beta chains from one sample, sequenced in a study of technical replicates of blood from several donors. Sequencing was performed with immunoSEQ multiplex PCR; in TCRdb, only in-frame clones are kept and a portion is missing. Of roughly 65,000 clones detected, around 86% appear once; the ten largest clones hold more than 4.5%. The sequencing sample was made of PBMCs. These receptors were collected from a human donor in good health. Some clones in this sample may be carry-over from other donors' samples.

The rearrangement uses TRBV7-9 and TRBJ2-2, with 7 bases lining up with TRBD2. Germline lookup yields CDR1 SEHNR and CDR2 FQNEAQ (reference sequence). The CDR3 extends over 16 amino acids. The junction had 10 bases not matched to a gene; V was cut back by 5 bases and J by 4 bases. The CDR3 spells CASSAVGGLSTGELFF. CDR3 nucleotide sequence: TGTGCCAGCAGCGCCGTCGGGGGGTTGAGCACCGGGGAGCTGTTTTTT.

The chain couples TRBV4-2 to TRBJ2-2, with TRBD1 as a possible D gene (5 bases). CDR3 length: 14 amino acids. CDR1 is LGHNA and CDR2 is YNFKEQ in the germline V gene. V lost 2 bases to trimming and J lost 6 bases, with 10 bases between them. The CDR3 reads CASSQQGNAGELFF. CDR3 bases: TGTGCCAGCAGCCAACAGGGAAACGCCGGGGAGCTGTTTTTT.